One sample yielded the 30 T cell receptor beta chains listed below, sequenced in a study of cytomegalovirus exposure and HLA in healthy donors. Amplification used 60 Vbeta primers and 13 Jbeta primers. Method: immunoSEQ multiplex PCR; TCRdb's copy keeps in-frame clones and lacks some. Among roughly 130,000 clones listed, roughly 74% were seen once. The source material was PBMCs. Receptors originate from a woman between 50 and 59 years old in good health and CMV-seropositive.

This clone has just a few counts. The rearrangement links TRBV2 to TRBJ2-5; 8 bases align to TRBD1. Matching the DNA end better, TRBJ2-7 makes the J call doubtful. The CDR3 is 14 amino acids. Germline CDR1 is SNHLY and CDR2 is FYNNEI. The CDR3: CASSADRGLYEQYF. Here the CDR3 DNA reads TGTGCCAGCAGTGCCGACAGGGGACTCTACGAGCAGTACTTC.

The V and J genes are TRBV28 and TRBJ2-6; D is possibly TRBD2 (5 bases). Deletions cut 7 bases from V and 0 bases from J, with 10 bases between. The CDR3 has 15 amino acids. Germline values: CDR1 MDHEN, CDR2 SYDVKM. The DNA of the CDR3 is TGTGCCAGCATTGCCGGGGTCTCTGGGGCCAACGTCCTGACTTTC. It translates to CASIAGVSGANVLTF.

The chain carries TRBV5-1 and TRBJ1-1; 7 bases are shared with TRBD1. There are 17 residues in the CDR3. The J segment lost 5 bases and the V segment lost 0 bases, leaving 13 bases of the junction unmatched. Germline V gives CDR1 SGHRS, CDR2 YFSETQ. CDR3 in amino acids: CASSLGYTGERRTEAFF. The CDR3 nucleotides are TGCGCCAGCAGCTTGGGATATACAGGGGAACGTCGTACTGAAGCTTTCTTT.

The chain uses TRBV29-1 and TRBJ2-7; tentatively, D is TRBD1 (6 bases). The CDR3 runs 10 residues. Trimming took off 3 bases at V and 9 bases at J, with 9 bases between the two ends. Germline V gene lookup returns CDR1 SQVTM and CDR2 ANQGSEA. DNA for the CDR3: TGCAGCGTTGAGGACAGCGTGCAGTACTTC. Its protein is CSVEDSVQYF.

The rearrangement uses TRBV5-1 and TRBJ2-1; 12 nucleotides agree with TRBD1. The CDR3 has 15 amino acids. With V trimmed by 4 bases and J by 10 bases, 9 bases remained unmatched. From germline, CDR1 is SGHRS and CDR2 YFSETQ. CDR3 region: CASSPRDRGPGEQFF. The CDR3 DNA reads TGCGCCAGCAGCCCCCGGGACAGGGGGCCGGGGGAGCAGTTCTTC.

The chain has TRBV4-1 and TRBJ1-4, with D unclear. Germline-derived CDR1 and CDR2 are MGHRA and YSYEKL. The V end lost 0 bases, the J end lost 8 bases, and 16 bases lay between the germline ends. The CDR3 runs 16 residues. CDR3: CASSQEKVVGVEKLFF. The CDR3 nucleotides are TGCGCCAGCAGCCAAGAGAAGGTGGTTGGAGTCGAAAAACTGTTTTTT.

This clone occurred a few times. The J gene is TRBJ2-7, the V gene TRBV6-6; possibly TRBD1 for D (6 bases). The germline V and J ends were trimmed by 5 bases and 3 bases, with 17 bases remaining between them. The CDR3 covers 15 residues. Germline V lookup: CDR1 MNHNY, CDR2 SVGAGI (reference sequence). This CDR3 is CASSTLDRAGYEQYF. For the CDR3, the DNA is TGTGCCAGCAGTACCCTGGACAGAGCTGGCTACGAGCAGTACTTC.

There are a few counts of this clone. The CDR3 coding sequence is TGCGCCAGCAGCTTTCAGGGGGAGCTGTTTTTT. This gives the protein CASSFQGELFF. This sequence joins TRBV5-1 and TRBJ2-2; D gene uncertain. The CDR3 loop spans 11 amino acids. Germline V gene lookup returns CDR1 SGHRS and CDR2 YFSETQ. V gave up 2 bases and J gave up 8 bases, with 4 bases separating them.

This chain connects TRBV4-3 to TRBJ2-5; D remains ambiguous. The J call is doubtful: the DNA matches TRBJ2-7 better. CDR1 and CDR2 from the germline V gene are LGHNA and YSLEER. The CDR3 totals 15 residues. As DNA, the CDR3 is TGCGCCAGCAGCCAAGAACGCGGCAGCTCCTACGAGCAGTACTTC. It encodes CASSQERGSSYEQYF.

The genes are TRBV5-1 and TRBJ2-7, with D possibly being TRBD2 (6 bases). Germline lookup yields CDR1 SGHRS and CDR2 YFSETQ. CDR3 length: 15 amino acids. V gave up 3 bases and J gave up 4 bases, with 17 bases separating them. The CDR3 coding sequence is TGCGCCAGCAGCTCCTACCGGGACGGGAGATACGAGCAGTACTTC. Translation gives CASSSYRDGRYEQYF.

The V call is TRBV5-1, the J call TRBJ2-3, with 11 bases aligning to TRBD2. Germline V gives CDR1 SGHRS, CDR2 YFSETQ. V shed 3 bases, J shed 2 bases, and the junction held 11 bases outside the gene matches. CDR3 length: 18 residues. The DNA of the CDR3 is TGCGCCAGCAGCTCGGCCTTCCTAGCGGGGGGTTACACAGATACGCAGTATTTT. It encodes CASSSAFLAGGYTDTQYF.

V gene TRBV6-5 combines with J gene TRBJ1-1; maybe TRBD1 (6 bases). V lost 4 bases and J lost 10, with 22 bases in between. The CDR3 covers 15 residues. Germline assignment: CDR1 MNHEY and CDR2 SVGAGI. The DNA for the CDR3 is TGTGCCAGCAGTTCCTCGTTAGGAACAGGGTCGGGAGCTTTCTTT. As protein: CASSSSLGTGSGAFF.

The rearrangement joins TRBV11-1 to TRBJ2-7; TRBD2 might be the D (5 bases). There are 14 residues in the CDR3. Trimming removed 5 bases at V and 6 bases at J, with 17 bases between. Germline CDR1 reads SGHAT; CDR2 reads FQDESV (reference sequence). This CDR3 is CASSPGTSWGEQYF. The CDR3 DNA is TGTGCCAGCAGCCCTGGAACTAGTTGGGGCGAGCAGTACTTC.

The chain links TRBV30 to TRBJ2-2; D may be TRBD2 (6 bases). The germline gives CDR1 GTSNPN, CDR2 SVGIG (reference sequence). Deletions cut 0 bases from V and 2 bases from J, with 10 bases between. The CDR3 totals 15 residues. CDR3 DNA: TGTGCCTGGAGTGTAGGGAGGCCTAACACCGGGGAGCTGTTTTTT. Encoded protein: CAWSVGRPNTGELFF.

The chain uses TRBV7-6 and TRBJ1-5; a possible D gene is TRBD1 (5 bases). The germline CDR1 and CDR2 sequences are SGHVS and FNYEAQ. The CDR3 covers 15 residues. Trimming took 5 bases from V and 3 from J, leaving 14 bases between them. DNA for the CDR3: TGTGCCAGCAGCCTTACGGGGGAGGCCAATCAGCCCCAGCATTTT. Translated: CASSLTGEANQPQHF.

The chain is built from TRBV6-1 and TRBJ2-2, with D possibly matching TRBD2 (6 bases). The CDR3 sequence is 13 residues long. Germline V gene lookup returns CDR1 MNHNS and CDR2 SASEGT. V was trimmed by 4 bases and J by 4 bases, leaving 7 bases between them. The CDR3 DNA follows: TGTGCCAGCAGTGGGAGGGGCACCGGGGAGCTGTTTTTT. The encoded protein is CASSGRGTGELFF.

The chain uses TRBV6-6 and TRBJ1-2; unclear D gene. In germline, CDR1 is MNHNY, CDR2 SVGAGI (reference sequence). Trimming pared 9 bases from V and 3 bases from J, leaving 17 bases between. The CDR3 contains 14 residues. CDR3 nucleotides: TGTGCCAGTACCCCACCGGGAGGAGACTATGGCTACACCTTC. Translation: CASTPPGGDYGYTF.

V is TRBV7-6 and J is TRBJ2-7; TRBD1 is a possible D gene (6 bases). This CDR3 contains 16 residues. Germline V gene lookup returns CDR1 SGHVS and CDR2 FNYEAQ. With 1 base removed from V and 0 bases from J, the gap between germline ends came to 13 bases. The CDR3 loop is CASSLGTALNSYEQYF. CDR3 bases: TGTGCCAGCAGCTTAGGGACAGCCCTTAACTCCTACGAGCAGTACTTC.

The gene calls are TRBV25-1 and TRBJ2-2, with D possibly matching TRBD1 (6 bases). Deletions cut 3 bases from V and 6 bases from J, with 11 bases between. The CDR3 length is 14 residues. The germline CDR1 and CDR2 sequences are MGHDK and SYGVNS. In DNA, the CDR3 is TGTGCCAGCAGTGATGAACAGGGAGCCGGGGAGCTGTTTTTT. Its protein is CASSDEQGAGELFF.

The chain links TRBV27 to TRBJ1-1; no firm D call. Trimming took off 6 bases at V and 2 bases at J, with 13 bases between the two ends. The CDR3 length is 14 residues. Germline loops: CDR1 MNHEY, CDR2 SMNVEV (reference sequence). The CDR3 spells CASRDWGSNTEAFF. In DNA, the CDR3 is TGTGCCAGCAGGGACTGGGGTTCCAACACTGAAGCTTTCTTT.

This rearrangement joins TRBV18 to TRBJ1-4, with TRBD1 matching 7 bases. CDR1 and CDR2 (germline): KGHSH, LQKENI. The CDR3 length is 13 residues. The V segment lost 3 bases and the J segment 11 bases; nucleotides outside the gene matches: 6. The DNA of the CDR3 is TGTGCCAGCTCACCCCGACAGGGTGGGAAACTGTTTTTT. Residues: CASSPRQGGKLFF.

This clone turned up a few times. CDR3 sequence reads: CASSESSGQGINQPQHF. CDR3 sequence (DNA): TGTGCCAGCAGTGAAAGCTCCGGACAGGGGATCAATCAGCCCCAGCATTTT. The J gene is TRBJ1-5, the V gene TRBV6-1; TRBD1 matches at 9 bases. Germline V CDR1 and CDR2: MNHNS, SASEGT. The CDR3 is 17 residues long. Trimming at V came to 2 bases and at J to 3 bases, leaving 8 bases not matched to a gene.

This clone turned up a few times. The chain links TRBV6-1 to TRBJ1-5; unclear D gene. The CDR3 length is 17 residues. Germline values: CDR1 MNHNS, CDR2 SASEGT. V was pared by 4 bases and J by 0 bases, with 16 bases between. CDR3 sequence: CASSAVGSFVSNQPQHF. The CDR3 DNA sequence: TGTGCCAGCAGTGCCGTGGGGAGTTTCGTTAGCAATCAGCCCCAGCATTTT.

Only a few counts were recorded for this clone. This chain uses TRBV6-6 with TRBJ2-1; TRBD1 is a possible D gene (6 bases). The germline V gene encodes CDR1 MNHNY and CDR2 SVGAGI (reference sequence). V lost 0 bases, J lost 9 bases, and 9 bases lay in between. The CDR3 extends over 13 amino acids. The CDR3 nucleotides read TGTGCCAGCAGTTACTCGCAGGGGAGTGAGCAGTTCTTC. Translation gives CASSYSQGSEQFF.

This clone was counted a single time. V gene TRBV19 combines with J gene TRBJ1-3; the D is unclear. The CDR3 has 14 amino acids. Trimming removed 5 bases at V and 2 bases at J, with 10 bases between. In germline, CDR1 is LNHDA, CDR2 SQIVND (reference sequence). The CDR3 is CASSLAIAGNTIYF. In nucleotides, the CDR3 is TGTGCCAGTAGTTTAGCAATAGCTGGAAACACCATATATTTT.

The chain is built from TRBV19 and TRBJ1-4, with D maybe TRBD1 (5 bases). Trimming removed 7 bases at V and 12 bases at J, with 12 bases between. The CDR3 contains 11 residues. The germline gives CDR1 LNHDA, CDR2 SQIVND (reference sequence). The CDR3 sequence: CASNLGLQLFF. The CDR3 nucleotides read TGTGCCAGTAACCTGGGACTGCAACTGTTTTTT.

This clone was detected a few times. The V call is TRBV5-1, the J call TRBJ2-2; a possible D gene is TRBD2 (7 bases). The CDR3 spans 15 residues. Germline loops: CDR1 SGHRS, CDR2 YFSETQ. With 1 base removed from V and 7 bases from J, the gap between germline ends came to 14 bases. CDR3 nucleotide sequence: TGCGCCAGCAGCTTGATTGCAGGGGAGGGCGGGGAGCTGTTTTTT. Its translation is CASSLIAGEGGELFF.

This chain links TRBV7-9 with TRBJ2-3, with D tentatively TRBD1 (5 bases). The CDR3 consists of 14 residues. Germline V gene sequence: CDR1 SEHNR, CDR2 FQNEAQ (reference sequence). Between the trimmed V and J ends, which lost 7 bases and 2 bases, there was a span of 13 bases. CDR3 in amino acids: CASTKEGATDTQYF. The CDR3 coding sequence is TGTGCCAGCACCAAAGAAGGGGCCACAGATACGCAGTATTTT. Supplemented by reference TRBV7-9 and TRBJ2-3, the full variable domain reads DTGVSQNPRHKITKRGQNVTFRCDPISEHNRLYWYRQTLGQGPEFLTYFQNEAQLEKSRLLSDRFSAERPKGSFSTLEIQRTEQGDSAMYLCASTKEGATDTQYFGPGTRLTVL.

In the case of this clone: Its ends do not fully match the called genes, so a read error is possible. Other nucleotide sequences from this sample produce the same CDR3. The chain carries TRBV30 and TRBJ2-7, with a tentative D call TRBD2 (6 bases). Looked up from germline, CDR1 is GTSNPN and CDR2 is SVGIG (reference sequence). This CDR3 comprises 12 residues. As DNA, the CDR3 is TGTGCATGGAGTCTCGGGAGCTACGAGCAGTACTTC. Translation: CAWSLGSYEQYF.

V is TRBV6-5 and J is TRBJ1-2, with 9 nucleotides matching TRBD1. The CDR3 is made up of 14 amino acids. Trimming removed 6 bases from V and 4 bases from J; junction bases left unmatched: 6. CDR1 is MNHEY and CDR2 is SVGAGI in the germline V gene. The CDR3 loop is CASRPQGASYGYTF. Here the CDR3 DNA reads TGTGCCAGCAGACCACAGGGGGCTAGCTATGGCTACACCTTC.